Following are 17 T cell receptor beta chains from one sample sequenced in a study of blood T cell repertoires in COVID-19. The assay was immunoSEQ multiplex PCR, and TCRdb's table has in-frame clones only and misses some. This sample has 150,000 to 200,000 clones; roughly 88% occur once, and the top ten carry 6.9%. The specimen was peripheral blood. The receptors derive from a man older than 75 with COVID-19, enrolled during active disease.

The chain employs TRBV18 and TRBJ2-5; 7 positions match TRBD1. This CDR3 region has 14 residues. Per the germline V gene, CDR1 is KGHSH and CDR2 is LQKENI. V trimming: 9 bases; J trimming: 1 base; junction bases outside the gene matches: 8. Here the CDR3 DNA reads TGTGCCAGTTCGGGACAGAACTTCCAAGAGACCCAGTACTTC. Its translation: CASSGQNFQETQYF.

This clone was counted once. The chain uses TRBV25-1 and TRBJ2-1; D is possibly TRBD1 (5 bases). Per germline, CDR1 MGHDK and CDR2 SYGVNS. The V gene lost 0 bases and the J gene lost 7 bases, with 19 bases spanning the gap. The CDR3 length is 17 residues. CDR3 residues: CASSEYTGSRRTNEQFF. The CDR3, as DNA: TGTGCCAGCAGTGAATACACCGGGTCTAGGCGGACAAATGAGCAGTTCTTC. Looking up the rest from reference TRBV25-1 and TRBJ2-1 gives the full variable domain: EADIYQTPRYLVIGTGKKITLECSQTMGHDKMYWYQQDPGMELHLIHYSYGVNSTEKGDLSSESTVSRIRTEHFPLTLESARPSHTSQYLCASSEYTGSRRTNEQFFGPGTRLTVL.

J is TRBJ2-5 and V is TRBV19; 8 nucleotides line up with TRBD2. V shed 6 bases, J shed 1 base, and the junction held 7 bases outside the gene matches. The CDR3 is 15 residues long. Per the germline V gene, CDR1 is LNHDA and CDR2 is SQIVND (reference sequence). This CDR3 is CASSSRGLVQETQYF. The CDR3 DNA sequence: TGTGCCAGTAGCTCGCGGGGACTAGTCCAAGAGACCCAGTACTTC.

CDR3: CASSDKRQGNQPQHF. CDR3 nucleotides: TGTGCCAGCAGTGATAAAAGACAGGGGAATCAGCCCCAGCATTTT. The chain is built from TRBV2 and TRBJ1-5; 8 nucleotides match TRBD1. V lost 3 bases and J lost 4; bases outside the gene matches: 5. Germline CDR1 and CDR2: SNHLY and FYNNEI. This CDR3 is 15 amino acids long.

This sequence joins TRBV9 and TRBJ2-3; 11 positions agree with TRBD2. Losses at the gene ends were 4 bases for V and 6 bases for J; bases not matched to a gene: 7. The germline V gene has CDR1 SGDLS and CDR2 YYNGEE. There are 15 residues in the CDR3. The chain's CDR3 is CASSSSGGISDTQYF. CDR3 in DNA: TGTGCCAGCAGCTCTAGCGGGGGGATTTCGGATACGCAGTATTTT.

The V and J genes are TRBV4-3 and TRBJ1-1; 8 bases agree with TRBD1. The CDR3 is 14 residues long. Germline CDR1 LGHNA, CDR2 YSLEER. V lost 4 bases to trimming and J lost 7 bases; unmatched junction nucleotides: 8. The CDR3 sequence is CASSLGTGGSEAFF. As DNA, the CDR3 is TGCGCCAGCAGCCTCGGGACAGGAGGGAGTGAAGCTTTCTTT.

The V call is TRBV18, the J call TRBJ1-1, with 9 bases aligning to TRBD1. This CDR3 comprises 14 residues. Germline V gene data show CDR1 as KGHSH and CDR2 as LQKENI. Trimming removed 3 bases from V and 7 bases from J; junction bases left unmatched: 6. CDR3 DNA: TGTGCCAGCTCACCTCCCGGGACAGGGTTTGAAGCTTTCTTT. It is translated as CASSPPGTGFEAFF.

This clone showed up just a few times. This chain uses TRBV6-6 with TRBJ1-5, with 8 bases identical to TRBD1. Germline assignment: CDR1 MNHNY and CDR2 SVGAGI (reference sequence). The V gene end was trimmed by 6 bases and the J gene end by 4 bases; junction bases not matched to a gene: 8. CDR3 length equals 15 residues. Written as DNA, the CDR3 is TGTGCCAGCAGCCAACGGGACAGGCTGAATCAGCCCCAGCATTTT. Translating gives CASSQRDRLNQPQHF.

The chain combines TRBV5-6 with TRBJ1-3, with 7 bases that match TRBD1. The CDR3 contains 15 residues. The V and J ends lost 2 bases and 4 bases, in that order; junction bases with no gene match: 6. Germline V gene sequence: CDR1 SGHDT, CDR2 YYEEEE. The CDR3 nucleotides read TGTGCCAGCAGCTTCGACAGGGCGGTCGGAAACACCATATATTTT. It translates to CASSFDRAVGNTIYF.

V gene TRBV19 combines with J gene TRBJ1-6; D uncertain. This CDR3 contains 14 residues. The germline V gene encodes CDR1 LNHDA and CDR2 SQIVND (reference sequence). The germline V and J ends were trimmed by 4 bases and 9 bases, with 13 bases remaining between them. DNA of the CDR3: TGTGCCAGTAGTACCTACGGGAGAAGTTCACCCCTCCACTTT. Protein sequence: CASSTYGRSSPLHF.

This clone came up a few times. The chain employs TRBV4-3 and TRBJ2-2; 10 positions match TRBD1. This CDR3 region has 14 residues. Germline V lookup: CDR1 LGHNA, CDR2 YSLEER. After removal of 4 bases from V and 5 bases from J, the junction contained 1 base not matched to a gene. Written as DNA, the CDR3 is TGCGCCAGCAGCCCGGGACAGGGGACCGGGGAGCTGTTTTTT. Translation gives CASSPGQGTGELFF.

The chain has TRBV5-6 and TRBJ2-7, with 8 nucleotides matching TRBD1. Germline CDR1 and CDR2: SGHDT and YYEEEE. Unmatched junction bases numbered 9, after V lost 0 bases and J lost 4 bases. The CDR3 totals 16 residues. CDR3 in DNA: TGTGCCAGCAGCTTGGACCCAGGGGGCGTAGGGTACGAGCAGTACTTC. Its protein product is CASSLDPGGVGYEQYF.

Regarding this clone: Other DNA sequences in the sample encode the same CDR3. The rearrangement joins TRBV5-1 to TRBJ1-2, with D unclear. The CDR3 contains 12 residues. The germline V gene has CDR1 SGHRS and CDR2 YFSETQ. Deletions cut 2 bases from V and 6 bases from J, with 8 bases between. Written as DNA, the CDR3 is TGCGCCAGCAGCTTATCGGGAGATGGCTACACCTTC. Its protein is CASSLSGDGYTF. Variable domain in full (rest from reference TRBV5-1 and TRBJ1-2): KAGVTQTPRYLIKTRGQQVTLSCSPISGHRSVSWYQQTPGQGLQFLFEYFSETQRNKGNFPGRFSGRQFSNSRSEMNVSTLELGDSALYLCASSLSGDGYTFGSGTRLTVV.

This chain joins TRBV10-2 and TRBJ1-1; TRBD1 aligns across 9 bases. The CDR3 runs 15 residues. J lost 1 base, V lost 5 bases, and 5 bases had no gene match. Germline V gene data show CDR1 as WSHSY and CDR2 as SAAADI. The CDR3 DNA is TGCGCCAGCAGTAGGACAGGGGTTGAGAACACTGAAGCTTTCTTT. It specifies CASSRTGVENTEAFF.

The V and J genes are TRBV18 and TRBJ1-2; D unresolved. Trimming took 0 bases from V and 2 from J, leaving 7 bases between them. This CDR3 has 14 amino acids. In germline, CDR1 is KGHSH, CDR2 LQKENI. CDR3: CASSPPARNYGYTF. The CDR3 DNA follows: TGTGCCAGCTCACCACCGGCCAGAAACTATGGCTACACCTTC. Full variable domain (outside the CDR3, taken from reference TRBV18 and TRBJ1-2): NAGVMQNPRHLVRRRGQEARLRCSPMKGHSHVYWYRQLPEEGLKFMVYLQKENIIDESGMPKERFSAEFPKEGPSILRIQQVVRGDSAAYFCASSPPARNYGYTFGSGTRLTVV.

V gene TRBV7-2 combines with J gene TRBJ2-5; TRBD2 is a possible D gene (6 bases). This CDR3 is built from 13 residues. Germline values: CDR1 SGHTA, CDR2 FQGNSA. With 5 bases removed from V and 5 bases from J, the gap between germline ends came to 12 bases. This CDR3 reads CASSAGQVETQYF. CDR3 nucleotide sequence: TGTGCCAGCAGCGCGGGGCAAGTGGAGACCCAGTACTTC.

This clone is a singleton in its sample. The chain is built from TRBV6-2 or TRBV6-3 and TRBJ1-5; D is undetermined. The V end lost 2 bases, the J end lost 3 bases, and 5 bases lay between the germline ends. CDR1 is MNHEY, CDR2 SVGEGT, per germline. The CDR3 runs 13 residues. As DNA, the CDR3 is TGTGCCAGCAGTTACAACAACAATCAGCCCCAGCATTTT. Protein: CASSYNNNQPQHF.